This T cell receptor (beta chain) was profiled in a study of OX40 agonist ivuxolimab in advanced cancers. Study overall: Patients took ivuxolimab, an agonistic anti-OX40 (CD134) antibody. People who had prior anti-PD-1, anti-PD-L1 or anti-CTLA-4 therapy could take part, and around 43% had some.

The study, taken as a whole, reports: There was clonal expansion of CD4+ and CD8+ blood T cells by week 6 at 0.1 to 3.0 mg/kg.

Patients with a history of autoimmune disease or on systemic immunosuppression were excluded. With respect to this clone: Its target is not known.

Generated by immunoSEQ multiplex PCR, the TCRdb table keeps only in-frame clones and is missing some. Seen here are fewer than 65,000 clones, about 90% observed once, and the top ten hold roughly 5.2%. The trim removed 1 base at V and 8 bases at J, leaving 9 bases unmatched. Germline assignment: CDR1 LGHNA and CDR2 YNFKEQ. CDR3 length: 16 amino acids. The sequence was obtained from an adult with an advanced solid tumor such as melanoma, head and neck, liver or kidney cancer. The input for sequencing was CD4+ or CD8+ T cells sorted from blood, taken in a trial of the OX40 agonist ivuxolimab. The chain uses TRBV4-2 and TRBJ1-4; TRBD1 agrees at 8 bases. The CDR3 is CASSQGVGQGGEKLFF. CDR3 DNA: TGTGCCAGCAGCCAAGGAGTAGGACAGGGAGGGGAAAAACTGTTTTTT.